Included here is one T cell receptor (beta chain) sequence, with context. Its recognized antigen is unknown. Within one base of it there is no much larger clone, and no base qualities were kept. The donors were healthy, HIV-negative adults with no recently reported acute infections or vaccinations. Only Caucasian adults living in Nashville, Tennessee, USA were represented among the donors. CD4+ T cells were enriched by magnetic negative selection, after which naive cells were positively selected on CD45RA and the negative fraction was taken as the memory subset. Blood was obtained by leukapheresis, after which PBMCs were separated by Ficoll-Histopaque density gradient centrifugation and cryopreserved in liquid nitrogen vapor phase. Analytical flow cytometry was used to check the purity and quantity of each magnetically sorted T cell population. From each sorted fraction, genomic DNA was isolated and quantified by UV absorbance on a Nanodrop 2000c.

The sample belongs to a study of shared clonotypes between healthy human individuals (dated by TCRdb to about 2020). As for the study more broadly: The cohort included three men and a couple of women between 18 and 49 years of age. For each donor, three plates each were used for CD4 naive and CD4 memory, two plates were used for CD8 naive, and one plate was used for CD8 memory. The study deeply sequenced blood TCR repertoires of five healthy adults to estimate repertoire size and the extent of clonotype sharing between individuals. To increase sequencing depth and limit assay-specific biases, different laboratories used diverse techniques to prepare libraries and sequence TCR repertoires. Each donor's leukapheresis produced roughly between roughly 0.85 and 10 billion PBMCs.

Using the deep immunoSEQ assay, TCR CDR3 regions were amplified from genomic DNA by multiplex PCR. Extracted genomic DNA from each cell subset was distributed evenly across all wells of several immunoSEQ 96-well plates, and each plate was treated as a replicate. For sorted subsets, 200 ng of genomic DNA, equivalent to around 30,000 T cell genomes, went into each replicate PCR. Purified libraries were quantified with a Qubit 3.0 fluorometer, sized on a Bioanalyzer 2100, and re-quantified with the KAPA Library Quantification kit. Every immunoSEQ 96-well plate was sequenced on a separate single-read 150-cycle Illumina NextSeq 550 flow cell. As for the original processing: Because the immunoSEQ output held only junctional sequences and lacked quality scores, the filtering could not match the filtering applied to full-length reads. To assign V/J genes and CDR3, sequences were annotated against IMGT germline references using PyIR, a Python wrapper for IgBLAST v1.9. Reads were removed for weak V/J assignments (E-value above 1e-6), missing CDR3, stop codons, out-of-frame junctions, or ambiguous translated residues. V3J clonotypes were defined by identical inferred V gene, J gene, and CDR3 amino acid sequence. Percentage overlap between repertoires was computed as shared unique clonotypes divided by the size of the smaller repertoire. Richness of each repertoire was evaluated using RTK rarefaction, the Chao1 estimator, and Recon v2.1 estimates of unobserved clonotypes. OLGA was used to compute generation probabilities for all TCRbeta clonotypes that the gDNA method yielded from a handful of donors. TCRdb provides this immuneACCESS table in a form limited to in-frame rearrangements. Some clones are lacking; in checked studies, under half of them reflect an unresolved V gene, and why the rest are absent is not known. V and J calls and clone size follow that table, whereas D and trimming were derived from the DNA. The sample has over a million clones on record, more than 75% of them singletons. The ten largest clonotypes hold 0.5% to 0.6% of the sample.

What the study reported, not specific to this receptor: Across a few donors, approximately 5% of naive CD4, approximately 3.6% of naive CD8, 2.3% of memory CD4, and 0.3% to 0.45% of memory CD8 clonotypes were shared. Clonotypes shared by all four sorted-subset donors showed higher generation probabilities than non-shared clonotypes. Because the study included a small number of donors, the genetic and exposure-history diversity represented was limited. Estimated clonotype richness was generally larger for naive than for memory subsets. Rarefaction of sorted-subset datasets indicated incomplete sequencing despite the large sequencing depth. Pairwise subsampling indicated that sequencing depth was expected to affect the degree of clonotype sharing among donors. Sampling was restricted to blood, and TCR repertoires in tissues likely differ from the TCR repertoires found in blood.

The germline V gene sets CDR1 to MNHNS and CDR2 to SASEGT. The CDR3 numbers 16 residues from cysteine through phenylalanine. The CDR3 DNA has 48 bases and is translated from base 1. Trimming removed 2 bases from V and 5 bases from J, leaving 16 bases between the germline ends. The sequencing sample was made of memory CD4+ T cells from PBMCs. This specimen's cell subset or site label, interpreted: CD45RA-negative fraction. The chain is assembled from TRBV6-1 and TRBJ2-1; the D region possibly corresponds to TRBD1 (6 bases align). The TCR sequence derives from a man aged 18 to 29 in good health. Some clones in this sample may be carry-over from other donors' samples. The nucleotide sequence reads as follows: TGTGCCAGCAGTGAACTCCCAGGGGATGGTAACAATGAGCAGTTCTTC. Translated, this gives CASSELPGDGNNEQFF.